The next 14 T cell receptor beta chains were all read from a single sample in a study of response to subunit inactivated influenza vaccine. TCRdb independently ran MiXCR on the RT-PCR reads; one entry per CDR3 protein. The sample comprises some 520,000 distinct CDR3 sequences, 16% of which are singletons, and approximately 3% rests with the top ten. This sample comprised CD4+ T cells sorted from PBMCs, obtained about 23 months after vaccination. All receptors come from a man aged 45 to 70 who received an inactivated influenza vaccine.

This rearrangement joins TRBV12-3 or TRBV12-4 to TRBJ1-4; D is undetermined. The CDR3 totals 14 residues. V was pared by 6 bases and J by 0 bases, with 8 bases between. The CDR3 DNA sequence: TGTGCCAGCAGAAACAGTGCAACTAATGAAAAACTGTTTTTT. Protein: CASRNSATNEKLFF.

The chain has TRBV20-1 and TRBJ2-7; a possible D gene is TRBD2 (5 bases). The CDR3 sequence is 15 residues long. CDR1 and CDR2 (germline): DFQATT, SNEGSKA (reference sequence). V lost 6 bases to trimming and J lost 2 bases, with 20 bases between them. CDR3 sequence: CSAGVPNPTAYEQYF. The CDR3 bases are TGCAGTGCCGGGGTACCCAACCCAACCGCCTACGAGCAGTACTTC.

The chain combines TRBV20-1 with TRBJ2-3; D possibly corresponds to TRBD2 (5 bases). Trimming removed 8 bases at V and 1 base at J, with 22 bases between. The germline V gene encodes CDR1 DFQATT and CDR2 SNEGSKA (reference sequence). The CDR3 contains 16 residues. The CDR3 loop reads CSPPGIARGGTDTQYF. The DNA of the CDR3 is TGCAGTCCCCCCGGGATCGCACGAGGCGGCACAGATACGCAGTATTTT.

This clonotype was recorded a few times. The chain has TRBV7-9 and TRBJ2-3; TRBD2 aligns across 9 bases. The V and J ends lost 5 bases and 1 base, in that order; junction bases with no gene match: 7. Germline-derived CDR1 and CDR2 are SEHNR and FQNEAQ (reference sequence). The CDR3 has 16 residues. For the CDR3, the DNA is TGTGCCAGCAGCCCGTGGGTAGCGGGGGGCACAGATACGCAGTATTTT. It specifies CASSPWVAGGTDTQYF.

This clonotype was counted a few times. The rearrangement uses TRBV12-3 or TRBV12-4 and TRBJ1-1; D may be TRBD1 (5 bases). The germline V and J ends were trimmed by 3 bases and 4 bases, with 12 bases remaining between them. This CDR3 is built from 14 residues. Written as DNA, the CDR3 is TGTGCCAGCAGTTTCAGGGTTGGTTCCACTGAAGCTTTCTTT. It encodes CASSFRVGSTEAFF.

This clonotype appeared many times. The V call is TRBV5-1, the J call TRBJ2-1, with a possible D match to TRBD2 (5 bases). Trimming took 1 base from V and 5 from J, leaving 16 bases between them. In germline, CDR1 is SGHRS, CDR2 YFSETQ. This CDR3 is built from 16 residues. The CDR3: CASSLIVSRGNNEQFF. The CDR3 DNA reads TGCGCCAGCAGCTTGATAGTTAGCCGGGGAAACAATGAGCAGTTCTTC.

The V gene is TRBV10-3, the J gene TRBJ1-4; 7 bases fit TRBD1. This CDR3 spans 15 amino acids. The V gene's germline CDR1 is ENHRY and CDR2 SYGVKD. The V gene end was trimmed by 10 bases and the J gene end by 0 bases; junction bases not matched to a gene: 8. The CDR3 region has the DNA TGTGCCACCAGGGAGGGGGCAGCAACTAATGAAAAACTGTTTTTT. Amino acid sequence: CATREGAATNEKLFF.

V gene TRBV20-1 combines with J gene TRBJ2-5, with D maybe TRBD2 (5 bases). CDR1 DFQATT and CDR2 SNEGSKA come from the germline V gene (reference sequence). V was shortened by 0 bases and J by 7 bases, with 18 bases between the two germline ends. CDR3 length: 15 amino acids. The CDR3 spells CSARDPMAPGRTQYF. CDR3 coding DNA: TGCAGTGCTAGAGATCCCATGGCCCCGGGAAGGACCCAGTACTTC.

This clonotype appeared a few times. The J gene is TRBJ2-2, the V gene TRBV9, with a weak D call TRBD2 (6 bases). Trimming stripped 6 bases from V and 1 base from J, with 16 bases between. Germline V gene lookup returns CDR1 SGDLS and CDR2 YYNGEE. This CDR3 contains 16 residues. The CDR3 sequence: CASTPPGLGNTGELFF. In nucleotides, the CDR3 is TGTGCCAGCACCCCGCCGGGACTCGGGAACACCGGGGAGCTGTTTTTT.

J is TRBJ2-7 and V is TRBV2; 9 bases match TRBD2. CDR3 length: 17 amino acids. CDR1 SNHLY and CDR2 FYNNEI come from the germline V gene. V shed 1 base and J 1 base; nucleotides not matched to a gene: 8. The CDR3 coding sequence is TGTGCCAGCAGTGAAGGGGTCCTAGCGGGATTATCCTACGAGCAGTACTTC. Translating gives CASSEGVLAGLSYEQYF.

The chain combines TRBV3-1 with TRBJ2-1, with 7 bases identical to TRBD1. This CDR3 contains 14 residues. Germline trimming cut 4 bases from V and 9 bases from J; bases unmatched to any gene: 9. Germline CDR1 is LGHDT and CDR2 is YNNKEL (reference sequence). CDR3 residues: CASSPLNRGREQFF. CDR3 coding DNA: TGTGCCAGCAGCCCCCTCAATAGGGGGCGTGAGCAGTTCTTC.

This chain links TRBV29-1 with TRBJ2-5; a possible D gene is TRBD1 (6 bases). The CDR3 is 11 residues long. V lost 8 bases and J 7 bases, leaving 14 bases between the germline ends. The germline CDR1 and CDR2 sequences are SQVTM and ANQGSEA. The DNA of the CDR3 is TGCAGCCACAGGACAGAGGGGACCCAGTACTTC. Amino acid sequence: CSHRTEGTQYF.

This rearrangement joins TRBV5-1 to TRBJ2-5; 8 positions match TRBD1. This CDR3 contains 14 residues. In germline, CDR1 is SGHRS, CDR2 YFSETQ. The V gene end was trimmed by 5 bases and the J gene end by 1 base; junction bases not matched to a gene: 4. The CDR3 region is CASRAGQAQETQYF. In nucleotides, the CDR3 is TGCGCCAGCAGGGCGGGACAGGCCCAAGAGACCCAGTACTTC.

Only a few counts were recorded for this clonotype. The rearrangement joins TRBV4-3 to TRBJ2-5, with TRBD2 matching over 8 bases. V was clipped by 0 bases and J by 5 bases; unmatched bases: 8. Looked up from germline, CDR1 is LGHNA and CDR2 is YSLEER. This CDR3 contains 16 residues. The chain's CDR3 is CASSQDPAGVGETQYF. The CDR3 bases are TGCGCCAGCAGCCAAGATCCAGCGGGAGTAGGTGAGACCCAGTACTTC.